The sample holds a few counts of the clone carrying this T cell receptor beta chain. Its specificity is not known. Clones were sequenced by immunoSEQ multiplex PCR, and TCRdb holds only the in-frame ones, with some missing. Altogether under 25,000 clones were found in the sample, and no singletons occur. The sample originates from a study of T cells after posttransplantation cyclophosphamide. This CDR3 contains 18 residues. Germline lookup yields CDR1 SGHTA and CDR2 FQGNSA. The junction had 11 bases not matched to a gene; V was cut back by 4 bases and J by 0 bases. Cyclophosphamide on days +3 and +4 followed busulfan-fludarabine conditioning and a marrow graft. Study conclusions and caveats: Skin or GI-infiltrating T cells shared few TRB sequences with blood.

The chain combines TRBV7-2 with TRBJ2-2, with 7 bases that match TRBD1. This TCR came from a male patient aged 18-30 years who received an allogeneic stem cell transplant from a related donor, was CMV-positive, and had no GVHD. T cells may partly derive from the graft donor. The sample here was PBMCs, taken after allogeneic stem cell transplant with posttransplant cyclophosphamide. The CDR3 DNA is TGTGCCAGCAGCTCGAGGGGGCAGGGCCACGCGAACACCGGGGAGCTGTTTTTT. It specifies CASSSRGQGHANTGELFF.